Sequencing of this T cell receptor (beta chain) was carried out in a study of blood T cell repertoires in COVID-19. Whole-study context: Material from acute and convalescent COVID-19 was sourced from the United States, Italy and Spain. Sources were T cells, B-cell-depleted T cells, or PBMCs; the material itself was cDNA or gDNA.

In the original analysis: Using reference gene primer amplification, nucleated cell counts were estimated. Method: immunoSEQ multiplex PCR; TCRdb's copy keeps in-frame clones and lacks some. D and trimming come from the DNA, and the V and J calls and clone size come from that table. The table shows 200,000 to 250,000 clones, with over 60% occurring only once. The source of this sequence is a woman in her 70s with acute or convalescent COVID-19. The material sequenced was peripheral blood.

CDR3 nucleotides: TGTGCCAGCAATTCATACTTCCCGAACACTGAAGCTTTCTTT. Translated: CASNSYFPNTEAFF. The gene calls are TRBV6-5 and TRBJ1-1; no reliable D call. In germline, CDR1 is MNHEY, CDR2 SVGAGI. Between the trimmed V and J ends, which lost 7 bases and 1 base, there was a span of 13 bases. There are 14 residues in the CDR3.